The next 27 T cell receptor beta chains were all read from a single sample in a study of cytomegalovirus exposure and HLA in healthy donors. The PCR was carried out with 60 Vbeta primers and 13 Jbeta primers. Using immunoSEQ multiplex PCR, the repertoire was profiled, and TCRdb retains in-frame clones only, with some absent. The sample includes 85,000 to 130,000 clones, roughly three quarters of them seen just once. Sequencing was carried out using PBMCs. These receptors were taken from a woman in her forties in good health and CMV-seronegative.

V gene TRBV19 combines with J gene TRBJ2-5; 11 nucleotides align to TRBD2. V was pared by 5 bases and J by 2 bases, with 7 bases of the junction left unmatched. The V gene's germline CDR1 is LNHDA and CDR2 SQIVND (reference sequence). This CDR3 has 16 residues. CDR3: CASSAWGLAVQETQYF. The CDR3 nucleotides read TGTGCCAGTAGTGCCTGGGGACTAGCGGTGCAAGAGACCCAGTACTTC.

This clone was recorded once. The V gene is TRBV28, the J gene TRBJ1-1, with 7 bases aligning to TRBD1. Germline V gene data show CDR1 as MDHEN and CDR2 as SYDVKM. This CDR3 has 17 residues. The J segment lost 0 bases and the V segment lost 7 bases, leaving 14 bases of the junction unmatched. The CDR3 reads CASTVGTARFMNTEAFF. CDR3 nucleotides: TGTGCCAGCACTGTGGGGACAGCTAGGTTCATGAACACTGAAGCTTTCTTT.

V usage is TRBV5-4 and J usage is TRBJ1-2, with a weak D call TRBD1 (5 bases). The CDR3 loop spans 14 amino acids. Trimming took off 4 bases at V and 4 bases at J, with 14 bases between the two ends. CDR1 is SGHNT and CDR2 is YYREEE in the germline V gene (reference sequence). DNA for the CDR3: TGTGCCAGCAGCCTGGGGGGGGAGTTCTATGGCTACACCTTC. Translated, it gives CASSLGGEFYGYTF.

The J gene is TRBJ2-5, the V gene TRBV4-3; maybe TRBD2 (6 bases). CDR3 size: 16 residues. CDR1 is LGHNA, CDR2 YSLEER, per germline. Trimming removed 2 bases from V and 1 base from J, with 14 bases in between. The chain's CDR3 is CASSQRIAGGQETQYF. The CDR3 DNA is TGCGCCAGCAGCCAACGGATAGCCGGGGGCCAAGAGACCCAGTACTTC.

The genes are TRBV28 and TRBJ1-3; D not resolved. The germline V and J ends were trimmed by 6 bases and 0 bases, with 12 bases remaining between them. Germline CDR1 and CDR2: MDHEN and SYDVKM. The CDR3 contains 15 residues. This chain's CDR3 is CASSTPGYSGNTIYF. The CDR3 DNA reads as TGTGCCAGCAGCACCCCAGGTTACTCTGGAAACACCATATATTTT.

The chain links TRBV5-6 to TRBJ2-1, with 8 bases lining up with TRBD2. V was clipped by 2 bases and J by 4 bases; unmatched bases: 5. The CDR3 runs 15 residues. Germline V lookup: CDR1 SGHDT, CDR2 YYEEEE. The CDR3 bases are TGTGCCAGCAGCTTCACGGAGCGGGAGTACAATGAGCAGTTCTTC. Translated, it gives CASSFTEREYNEQFF.

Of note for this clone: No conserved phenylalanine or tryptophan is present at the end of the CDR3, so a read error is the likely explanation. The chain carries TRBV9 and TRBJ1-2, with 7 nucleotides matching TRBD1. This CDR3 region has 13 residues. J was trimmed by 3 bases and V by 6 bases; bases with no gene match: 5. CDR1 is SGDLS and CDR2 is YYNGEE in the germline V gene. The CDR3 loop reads CASTAGGDYGYTL. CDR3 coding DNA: TGTGCCAGCACGGCAGGGGGAGACTATGGCTACACCCTC.

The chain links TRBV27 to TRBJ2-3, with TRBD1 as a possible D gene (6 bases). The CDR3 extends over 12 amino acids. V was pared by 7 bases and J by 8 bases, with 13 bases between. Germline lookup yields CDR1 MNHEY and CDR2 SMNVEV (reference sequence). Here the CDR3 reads CASKDRSGTQYF. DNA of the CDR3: TGTGCCAGCAAGGACAGATCGGGTACGCAGTATTTT.

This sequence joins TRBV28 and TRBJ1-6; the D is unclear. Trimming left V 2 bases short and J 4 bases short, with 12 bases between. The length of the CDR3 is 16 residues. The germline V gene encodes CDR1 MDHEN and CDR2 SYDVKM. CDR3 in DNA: TGTGCCAGCAGTTTAGCCCGCCGGGAATATAATTCACCCCTCCACTTT. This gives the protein CASSLARREYNSPLHF.

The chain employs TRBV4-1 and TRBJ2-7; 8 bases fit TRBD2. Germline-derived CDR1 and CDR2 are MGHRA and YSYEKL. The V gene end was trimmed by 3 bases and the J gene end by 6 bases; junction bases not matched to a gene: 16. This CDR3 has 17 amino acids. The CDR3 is CASSHPGGDPRKGEQYF. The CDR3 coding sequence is TGCGCCAGCAGCCACCCGGGGGGGGACCCCCGAAAGGGCGAGCAGTACTTC.

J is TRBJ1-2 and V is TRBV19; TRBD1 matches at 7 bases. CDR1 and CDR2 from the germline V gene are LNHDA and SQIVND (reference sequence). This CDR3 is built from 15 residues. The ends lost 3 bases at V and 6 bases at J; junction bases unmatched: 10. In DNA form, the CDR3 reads TGTGCCAGTAGTATTCAAAGGACAGGCGGTCATGGCTACACCTTC. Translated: CASSIQRTGGHGYTF. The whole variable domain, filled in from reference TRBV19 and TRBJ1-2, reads DGGITQSPKYLFRKEGQNVTLSCEQNLNHDAMYWYRQDPGQGLRLIYYSQIVNDFQKGDIAEGYSVSREKKESFPLTVTSAQKNPTAFYLCASSIQRTGGHGYTFGSGTRLTVV.

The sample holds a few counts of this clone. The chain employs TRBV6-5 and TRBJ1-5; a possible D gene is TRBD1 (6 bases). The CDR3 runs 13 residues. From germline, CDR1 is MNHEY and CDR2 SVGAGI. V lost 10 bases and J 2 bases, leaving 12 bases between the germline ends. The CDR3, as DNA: TGTGCCATCCAGGGGACGCGCAATCAGCCCCAGCATTTT. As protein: CAIQGTRNQPQHF.

In DNA form, the CDR3 reads TGTGCCAGCAGCTCCGGACAGGGCTATGGCTACACCTTC. It is translated as CASSSGQGYGYTF. V gene TRBV7-3 combines with J gene TRBJ1-2; 8 bases are shared with TRBD1. The germline CDR1 and CDR2 sequences are SGHTA and FQGTGA. J lost 4 bases, V lost 4 bases, and 2 bases had no gene match. The CDR3 is 13 amino acids.

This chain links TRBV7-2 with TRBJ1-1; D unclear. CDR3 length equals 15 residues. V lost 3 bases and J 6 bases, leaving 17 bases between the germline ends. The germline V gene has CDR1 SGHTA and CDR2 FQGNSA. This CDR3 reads CASSLGARSRAEAFF. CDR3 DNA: TGTGCCAGCAGCTTGGGTGCTCGTTCCCGGGCTGAAGCTTTCTTT.

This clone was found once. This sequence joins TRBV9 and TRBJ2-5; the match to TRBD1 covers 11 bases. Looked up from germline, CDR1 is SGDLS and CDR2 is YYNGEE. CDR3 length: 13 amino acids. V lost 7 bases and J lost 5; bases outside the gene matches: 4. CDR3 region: CASGQGAGETQYF. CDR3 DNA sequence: TGTGCCAGCGGACAGGGGGCTGGGGAGACCCAGTACTTC.

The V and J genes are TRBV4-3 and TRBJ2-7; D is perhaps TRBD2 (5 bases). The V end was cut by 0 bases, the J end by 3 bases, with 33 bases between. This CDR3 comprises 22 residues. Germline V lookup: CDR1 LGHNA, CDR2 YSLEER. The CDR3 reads CASSQDIIAGGRWTAGYYEQYF. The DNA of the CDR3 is TGCGCCAGCAGCCAAGATATTATCGCAGGCGGGCGTTGGACCGCGGGCTACTACGAGCAGTACTTC.

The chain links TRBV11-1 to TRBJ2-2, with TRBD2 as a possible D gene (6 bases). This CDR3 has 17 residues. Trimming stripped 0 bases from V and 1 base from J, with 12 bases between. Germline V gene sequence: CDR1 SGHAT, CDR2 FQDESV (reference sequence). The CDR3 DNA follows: TGTGCCAGCAGCTTAGCGTTCCGGAGGGTGAACACCGGGGAGCTGTTTTTT. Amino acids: CASSLAFRRVNTGELFF.

CDR3 nucleotide sequence: TGCGCCAGCAGCCGGTCGGCGGAGTCCCTCTACGAGCAGTACTTC. It codes for CASSRSAESLYEQYF. J is TRBJ2-7 and V is TRBV4-3; D remains ambiguous. V lost 4 bases to trimming and J lost 3 bases, with 16 bases between them. This CDR3 contains 15 residues. Germline V lookup: CDR1 LGHNA, CDR2 YSLEER.

The CDR3 protein is CATSRGQGGETQYF. The CDR3 coding sequence is TGTGCCACTTCAAGGGGACAGGGGGGAGAGACCCAGTACTTC. V and J are TRBV5-4 and TRBJ2-5; the match to TRBD1 covers 11 bases. Germline V gene lookup returns CDR1 SGHNT and CDR2 YYREEE (reference sequence). The CDR3 totals 14 residues. With 9 bases clipped from V and 4 bases from J, the junction kept 8 bases outside the gene matches.

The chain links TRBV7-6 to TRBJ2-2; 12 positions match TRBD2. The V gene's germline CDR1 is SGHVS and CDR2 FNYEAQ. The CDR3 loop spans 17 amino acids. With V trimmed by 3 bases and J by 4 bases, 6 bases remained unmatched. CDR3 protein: CASSFLAGGPGTGELFF. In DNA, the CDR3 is TGTGCCAGCAGCTTTCTAGCGGGAGGGCCGGGCACCGGGGAGCTGTTTTTT.

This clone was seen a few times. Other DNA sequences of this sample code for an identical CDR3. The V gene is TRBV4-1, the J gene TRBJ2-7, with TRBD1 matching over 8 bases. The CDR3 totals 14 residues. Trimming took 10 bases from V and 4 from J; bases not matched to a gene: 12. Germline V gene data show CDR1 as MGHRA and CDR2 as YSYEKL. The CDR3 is CATRRAGGYYEQYF. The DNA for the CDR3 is TGCGCCACCCGACGCGCAGGGGGCTATTACGAGCAGTACTTC.

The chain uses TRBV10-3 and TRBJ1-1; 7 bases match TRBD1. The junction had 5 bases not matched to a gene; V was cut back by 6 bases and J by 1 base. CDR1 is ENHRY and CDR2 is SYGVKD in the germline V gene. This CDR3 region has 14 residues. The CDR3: CAISFGDRNTEAFF. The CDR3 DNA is TGTGCCATCAGCTTCGGGGACAGGAACACTGAAGCTTTCTTT.

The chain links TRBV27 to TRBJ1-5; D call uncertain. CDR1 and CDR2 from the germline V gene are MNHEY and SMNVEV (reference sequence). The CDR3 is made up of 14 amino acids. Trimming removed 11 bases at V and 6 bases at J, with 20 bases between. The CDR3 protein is CAAGGRSGVQPQHF. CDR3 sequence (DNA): TGTGCCGCCGGTGGGAGGTCTGGGGTTCAGCCCCAGCATTTT.

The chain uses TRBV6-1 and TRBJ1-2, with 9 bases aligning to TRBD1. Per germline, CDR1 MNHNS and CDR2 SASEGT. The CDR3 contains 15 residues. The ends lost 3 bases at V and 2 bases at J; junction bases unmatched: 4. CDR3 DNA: TGTGCCAGCAGTGAGGAGGGACAGGGAAACTATGGCTACACCTTC. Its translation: CASSEEGQGNYGYTF.

CDR3 region: CASSISSGRFNEQFF. CDR3 coding DNA: TGTGCCAGCAGCATCTCTAGCGGGAGGTTCAATGAGCAGTTCTTC. The rearrangement uses TRBV9 and TRBJ2-1; 11 nucleotides align to TRBD2. Germline assignment: CDR1 SGDLS and CDR2 YYNGEE. V dropped 4 bases and J dropped 6; count of bases not matched to a gene: 6. This CDR3 comprises 15 residues.

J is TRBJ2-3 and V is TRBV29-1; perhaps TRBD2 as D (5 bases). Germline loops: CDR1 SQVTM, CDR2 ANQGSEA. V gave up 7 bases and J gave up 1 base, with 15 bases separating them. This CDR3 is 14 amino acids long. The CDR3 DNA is TGCAGCGCTGTAGCACACGGGGGCACAGATACGCAGTATTTT. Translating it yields CSAVAHGGTDTQYF.

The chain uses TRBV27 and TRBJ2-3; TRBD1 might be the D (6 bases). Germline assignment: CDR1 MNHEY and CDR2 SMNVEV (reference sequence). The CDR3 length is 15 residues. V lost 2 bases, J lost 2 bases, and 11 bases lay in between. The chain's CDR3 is CASSLGGVATDTQYF. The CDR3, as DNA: TGTGCCAGCAGTTTAGGGGGCGTCGCCACAGATACGCAGTATTTT.